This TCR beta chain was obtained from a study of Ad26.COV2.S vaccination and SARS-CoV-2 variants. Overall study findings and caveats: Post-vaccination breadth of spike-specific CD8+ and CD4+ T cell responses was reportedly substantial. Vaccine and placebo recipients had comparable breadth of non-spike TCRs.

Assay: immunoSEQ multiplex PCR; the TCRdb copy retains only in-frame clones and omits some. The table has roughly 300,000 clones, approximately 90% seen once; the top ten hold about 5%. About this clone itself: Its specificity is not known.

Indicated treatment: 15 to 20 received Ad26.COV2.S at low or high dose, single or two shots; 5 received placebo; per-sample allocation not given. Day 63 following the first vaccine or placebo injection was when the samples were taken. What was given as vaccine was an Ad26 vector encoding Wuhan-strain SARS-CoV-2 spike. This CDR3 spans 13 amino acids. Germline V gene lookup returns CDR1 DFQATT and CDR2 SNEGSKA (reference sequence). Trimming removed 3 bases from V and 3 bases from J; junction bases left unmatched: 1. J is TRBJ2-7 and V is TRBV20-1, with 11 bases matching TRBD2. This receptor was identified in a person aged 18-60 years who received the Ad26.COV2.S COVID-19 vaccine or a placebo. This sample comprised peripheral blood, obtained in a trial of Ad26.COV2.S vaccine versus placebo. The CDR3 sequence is CSASGTSGYEQYF. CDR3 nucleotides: TGCAGTGCTAGTGGGACTAGCGGCTACGAGCAGTACTTC.